This entry lists 26 T cell receptor beta chains sequenced from one sample in a study of T cell responses to AZD1222 COVID-19 vaccine. The protocol was immunoSEQ multiplex PCR, while the TCRdb copy is restricted to in-frame clones and leaves out a portion. The sample has some 200,000 clones, roughly 92% seen once; the top ten hold 3% to 3.5%. Sequences were derived from peripheral blood, sampled 28 days after the second AZD1222 dose. The receptor set was obtained from an adult who received the AZD1222 COVID-19 vaccine.

This clone occurred once. The chain combines TRBV10-1 with TRBJ1-6; D remains unclear. Per the germline V gene, CDR1 is WNHNN and CDR2 is SYGVQD (reference sequence). The CDR3 consists of 13 residues. With 2 bases removed from V and 4 bases from J, the gap between germline ends came to 3 bases. The CDR3 sequence is CASSEGYNSPLHF. CDR3 bases: TGCGCCAGCAGTGAGGGGTATAATTCACCCCTCCACTTT.

The rearrangement uses TRBV27 and TRBJ2-5, with 7 bases matching TRBD1. CDR1 is MNHEY and CDR2 is SMNVEV in the germline V gene (reference sequence). The CDR3 spans 14 residues. With 5 bases clipped from V and 5 bases from J, the junction kept 8 bases outside the gene matches. CDR3 protein: CASSPRQGRETQYF. The CDR3, as DNA: TGTGCCAGCAGTCCCCGACAGGGACGGGAGACCCAGTACTTC.

J is TRBJ2-1 and V is TRBV6-1; 7 nucleotides agree with TRBD2. The CDR3 is made up of 13 amino acids. After removal of 8 bases from V and 9 bases from J, the junction contained 10 bases not matched to a gene. The germline CDR1 and CDR2 sequences are MNHNS and SASEGT. CDR3 residues: CASPAGVGGEQFF. As DNA, the CDR3 is TGTGCCAGCCCGGCGGGAGTGGGAGGTGAGCAGTTCTTC.

The gene calls are TRBV6-5 and TRBJ2-5, with no clear D. V lost 0 bases and J 2 bases, leaving 13 bases between the germline ends. Germline loops: CDR1 MNHEY, CDR2 SVGAGI. This CDR3 region has 16 residues. The CDR3 loop is CASSYSSGYGQETQYF. CDR3 bases: TGTGCCAGCAGTTACTCGTCCGGCTACGGTCAAGAGACCCAGTACTTC.

The gene calls are TRBV27 and TRBJ1-1; 10 bases are shared with TRBD1. The V gene's germline CDR1 is MNHEY and CDR2 SMNVEV (reference sequence). The CDR3 has 15 amino acids. J gave up 0 bases and V 6 bases, and 4 bases lay outside the gene matches. In nucleotides, the CDR3 is TGTGCCAGCAGGGGACAGGGGTGGATGAACACTGAAGCTTTCTTT. Encoded protein: CASRGQGWMNTEAFF.

The rearrangement uses TRBV6-1 and TRBJ1-5; D ambiguous. This CDR3 region has 16 residues. Germline V lookup: CDR1 MNHNS, CDR2 SASEGT. With 2 bases removed from V and 1 base from J, the gap between germline ends came to 12 bases. Written as DNA, the CDR3 is TGTGCCAGCAGTGAATGGGGAGGGAAGAGCAATCAGCCCCAGCATTTT. Its translation is CASSEWGGKSNQPQHF.

V usage is TRBV5-1 and J usage is TRBJ1-6, with unresolved D. CDR3 length equals 13 residues. Deletions cut 0 bases from V and 8 bases from J, with 6 bases between. Germline CDR1 SGHRS, CDR2 YFSETQ. The CDR3 coding sequence is TGCGCCAGCAGCTTGGCTGGGGATTCACCCCTCCACTTT. Translated: CASSLAGDSPLHF.

This chain connects TRBV20-1 to TRBJ2-1; 12 bases match TRBD2. CDR1 is DFQATT, CDR2 SNEGSKA, per germline (reference sequence). V lost 3 bases to trimming and J lost 6 bases; unmatched junction nucleotides: 9. CDR3 length: 16 residues. Here the CDR3 DNA reads TGCAGTGCTAGTCCTCCTACTAGCGGGAGGTTCAATGAGCAGTTCTTC. As protein: CSASPPTSGRFNEQFF.

Here the CDR3 reads CASSPTPASNQPQHF. The CDR3 nucleotides read TGCGCCAGCAGCCCGACTCCGGCTAGCAATCAGCCCCAGCATTTT. V and J are TRBV5-1 and TRBJ1-5; unclear D gene. With 4 bases removed from V and 0 bases from J, the gap between germline ends came to 11 bases. CDR1 is SGHRS, CDR2 YFSETQ, per germline. The CDR3 contains 15 residues.

V is TRBV30 and J is TRBJ1-5; 7 positions agree with TRBD1. Germline CDR1 GTSNPN, CDR2 SVGIG (reference sequence). V lost 1 base and J lost 12; bases outside the gene matches: 3. The CDR3 runs to 11 residues. As DNA, the CDR3 is TGTGCCTGGAGTGGGGACAGCGTCCAGCATTTT. It specifies CAWSGDSVQHF.

This clone has only one observation. The chain carries TRBV28 and TRBJ2-7, with D maybe TRBD1 (6 bases). Trimming removed 3 bases at V and 5 bases at J, with 17 bases between. CDR3 size: 15 residues. The germline V gene has CDR1 MDHEN and CDR2 SYDVKM. CDR3 amino acids: CASSFLGASVDEQYF. CDR3 coding DNA: TGTGCCAGCAGTTTCCTGGGGGCTTCAGTCGACGAGCAGTACTTC.

This rearrangement joins TRBV24-1 to TRBJ1-5; TRBD1 matches at 7 bases. V shed 4 bases, J shed 3 bases, and the junction held 5 bases outside the gene matches. The CDR3 contains 15 residues. CDR1 and CDR2 (germline): KGHDR, SFDVKD. In DNA form, the CDR3 reads TGTGCCACCAGTGAGGGACAGAAATACAATCAGCCCCAGCATTTT. Translation gives CATSEGQKYNQPQHF.

V and J are TRBV10-1 and TRBJ2-7; 8 nucleotides match TRBD1. In germline, CDR1 is WNHNN, CDR2 SYGVQD (reference sequence). The V and J ends lost 2 bases and 7 bases, in that order; junction bases with no gene match: 7. CDR3 length: 14 residues. In DNA, the CDR3 is TGCGCCAGCAGTGAGGCAGGGGGCCCGTCAGAGCAGTACTTC. This translates into CASSEAGGPSEQYF.

The chain couples TRBV18 to TRBJ2-5; 8 bases match TRBD2. The CDR3 covers 16 residues. CDR1 and CDR2 from the germline V gene are KGHSH and LQKENI. Trimming took 0 bases from V and 5 from J; bases not matched to a gene: 8. Here the CDR3 reads CASSPPPGGPYETQYF. DNA of the CDR3: TGTGCCAGCTCACCACCCCCGGGAGGGCCCTATGAGACCCAGTACTTC.

The chain joins TRBV4-1 to TRBJ1-1; D may be TRBD1 (6 bases). In germline, CDR1 is MGHRA, CDR2 YSYEKL. The CDR3 contains 12 residues. Trimming removed 3 bases from V and 8 bases from J, with 10 bases in between. The CDR3, as DNA: TGCGCCAGCAGCCAGCTGGGGGCGGAAGCTTTCTTT. Its protein product is CASSQLGAEAFF.

V and J are TRBV10-1 and TRBJ2-1; 7 bases are a match to TRBD2. V lost 6 bases and J lost 9; bases outside the gene matches: 8. Per germline, CDR1 WNHNN and CDR2 SYGVQD (reference sequence). The CDR3 sequence is 13 residues long. CDR3 sequence (DNA): TGCGCCAGCAGGGGAACTAGCGAGGGTGAGCAGTTCTTC. This translates into CASRGTSEGEQFF.

The genes are TRBV5-4 and TRBJ2-7, with TRBD1 matching over 7 bases. Germline V gene lookup returns CDR1 SGHNT and CDR2 YYREEE (reference sequence). With V trimmed by 2 bases and J by 3 bases, 5 bases remained unmatched. CDR3 length: 14 residues. The CDR3 sequence: CASSFGQGDYEQYF. The CDR3 bases are TGTGCCAGCAGCTTCGGGCAGGGGGACTACGAGCAGTACTTC.

This chain connects TRBV27 to TRBJ2-1, with D possibly matching TRBD2 (6 bases). There are 14 residues in the CDR3. V lost 7 bases to trimming and J lost 4 bases, with 14 bases between them. Germline V CDR1 and CDR2: MNHEY, SMNVEV (reference sequence). The CDR3 nucleotides read TGTGCCAGCACTCGGGAGTCTGGGTACAATGAGCAGTTCTTC. Translation: CASTRESGYNEQFF.

Ten or more counts support this clone. The chain combines TRBV7-9 with TRBJ1-1, with D perhaps TRBD1 (6 bases). CDR3 length: 14 amino acids. Trimming stripped 1 base from V and 6 bases from J, with 12 bases between. CDR1 is SEHNR and CDR2 is FQNEAQ in the germline V gene (reference sequence). The CDR3 coding sequence is TGTGCCAGCAGCTTAGACAGGGCGGTCGCTGAAGCTTTCTTT. It specifies CASSLDRAVAEAFF.

This chain uses TRBV6-2 or TRBV6-3 with TRBJ1-3; 8 positions agree with TRBD1. Germline trimming cut 2 bases from V and 2 bases from J; bases unmatched to any gene: 5. Germline assignment: CDR1 MNHEY and CDR2 SVGEGT. This CDR3 is built from 16 residues. CDR3 in DNA: TGTGCCAGCAGTTACGCGAAGGACAGGGCTGGAAACACCATATATTTT. Amino acids: CASSYAKDRAGNTIYF.

This clone was seen a single time. The V call is TRBV19, the J call TRBJ2-1, with 13 positions matching TRBD2. Germline-derived CDR1 and CDR2 are LNHDA and SQIVND (reference sequence). This CDR3 is 17 amino acids long. The V segment lost 5 bases and the J segment 8 bases; nucleotides outside the gene matches: 12. The CDR3 is CASSPGTSGTRRDEQFF. The CDR3 nucleotides are TGTGCCAGTAGTCCGGGGACTAGCGGGACCAGGAGGGATGAGCAGTTCTTC. Full variable domain (missing parts from reference TRBV19 and TRBJ2-1): DGGITQSPKYLFRKEGQNVTLSCEQNLNHDAMYWYRQDPGQGLRLIYYSQIVNDFQKGDIAEGYSVSREKKESFPLTVTSAQKNPTAFYLCASSPGTSGTRRDEQFFGPGTRLTVL.

This clone showed up just once. The chain joins TRBV5-6 to TRBJ2-6; 9 bases map to TRBD1. CDR3 length equals 13 residues. The germline gives CDR1 SGHDT, CDR2 YYEEEE. V lost 7 bases, J lost 14 bases, and 10 bases stayed unmatched. CDR3 nucleotides: TGTGCCAGCGATCCGGGACAGGGAAGTCTCCTGACTTTC. Protein product: CASDPGQGSLLTF.

The chain recombines TRBV6-5 with TRBJ2-1; 8 bases agree with TRBD2. V dropped 7 bases and J dropped 3; count of bases not matched to a gene: 5. Germline V lookup: CDR1 MNHEY, CDR2 SVGAGI. This CDR3 region has 14 residues. CDR3 DNA sequence: TGTGCCAGCACCCCGGGACTAGTCTACAATGAGCAGTTCTTC. Protein product: CASTPGLVYNEQFF.

This chain links TRBV7-8 with TRBJ1-3; 7 positions match TRBD1. This CDR3 has 15 residues. J lost 4 bases, V lost 3 bases, and 6 bases had no gene match. Germline V CDR1 and CDR2: SGHVS, FQNEAQ. The CDR3 sequence is CASSFPGTVGNTIYF. The CDR3 DNA reads TGTGCCAGCAGCTTTCCAGGGACAGTGGGAAACACCATATATTTT.

The rearrangement joins TRBV19 to TRBJ1-1; no clear D. This CDR3 contains 13 residues. The germline V gene encodes CDR1 LNHDA and CDR2 SQIVND (reference sequence). V was clipped by 7 bases and J by 1 base, with 10 bases between them. The CDR3 region has the DNA TGTGCCAGTAACGGGGAAGAGAACACTGAAGCTTTCTTT. Its protein is CASNGEENTEAFF.

V usage is TRBV2 and J usage is TRBJ1-5, with TRBD1 as a possible D gene (5 bases). The CDR3 is made up of 14 amino acids. V was cut by 7 bases and J by 2 bases, with 12 bases left in between. Germline lookup yields CDR1 SNHLY and CDR2 FYNNEI. The CDR3 coding sequence is TGTGCCAGCACTGCCGGGGGGGGCAATCAGCCCCAGCATTTT. It is translated as CASTAGGGNQPQHF.